This TCR beta chain comes out of a study of Graves' ophthalmopathy and Graves' hyperthyroidism. Study-level points and caveats: Ophthalmopathy was separated from stable hyperthyroidism by a 13-signature model with roughly 91% sensitivity and around 81% specificity.

The sequenced template was RNA, covering the TCR beta CDR3 region. First-round RT-PCR used HTBI primers; second-round multiplex PCR followed. TCRdb re-called the multiplex PCR reads through MiXCR, storing one row per CDR3 protein. In the table there are 450,000 to 600,000 distinct CDR3 sequences, under 40% of which are singletons. On this clonotype itself: Its antigen is undetermined. The junction and the germline gene differ at one end; a read error may be behind it.

The CDR3 contains 17 residues. Germline CDR1 ENHRY, CDR2 SYGVKD. The TCR was taken from an adult man with Graves' hyperthyroidism. The chain is built from TRBV10-3 and TRBJ2-2; 9 bases are a match to TRBD2. Sequencing input: peripheral blood or thyroid tissue (not recorded which). CDR3 residues: CASSEAASGAYTRELFF. The CDR3 coding sequence is TGTGCCAGCAGTGAAGCGGCTAGCGGGGCGTACACCAGGGAGCTGTTTTTT.